This TCR beta chain was documented in a study of tumor and adjacent non-tumor tissue in lung cancer. Study at large: Patients were aged 31 to 76, 9 to 10 men and roughly 5 women, stage I to III.

The length of the CDR3 is 12 residues. Germline V gene data show CDR1 as DFQATT and CDR2 as SNEGSKA (reference sequence). This sample's RNA came from whole unsorted tissue. More than 3 cm separated this lung sample from the edge of the tumor. A word on this clonotype: At one boundary the junction diverges from the germline segment, which might be a read error.

TCRbeta libraries were built with three rounds of nested PCR, modified from ARM-PCR. MiXCR, applied by TCRdb to the multiplex PCR reads, yields one record per CDR3 protein. The table lists tens of thousands of distinct CDR3 sequences, less than 75% of them singletons. The receptor was derived from a woman aged 50 to 65 with non-small cell lung cancer. Input material: distant non-tumor lung tissue. This sequence joins TRBV20-1 and TRBJ1-1, with D uncertain. The CDR3 reads CSVPGKLTQAFF. The CDR3 nucleotides are TGCAGCGTCCCGGGCAAACTCACTCAAGCTTTCTTT.